Listed below are T cell receptor beta chains from one sample, sequenced in a study of cytomegalovirus exposure and HLA in healthy donors. Produced via immunoSEQ multiplex PCR; TCRdb's table is partial and in-frame only. The sample includes about 180,000 clones, 81% of them seen just once. Sequencing was carried out using PBMCs. The receptor source for this set is a woman between 25 and 40 years old in good health and CMV-seronegative. Each CDR3 is given with its conserved first and last residue. Fields, in order: V gene, D gene, clone size, J gene, CDR3 protein, CDR3 DNA. A D gene is named only where the DNA matches it firmly. Only part of the rows carry a size: once, few, many, or a class if the clone is expanded.

>TRBV7-2|TRBD1|.|TRBJ2-5
CASSLYGTGQETQYF
TGTGCCAGCAGCTTATACGGGACAGGGCAAGAGACCCAGTACTTC
>TRBV19|.|once|TRBJ1-5
CASSISVANQPQHF
TGTGCCAGTAGTATTTCCGTAGCCAATCAGCCCCAGCATTTT
>TRBV6-5|TRBD1|.|TRBJ1-6
CASRGQGFLALHF
TGTGCCAGCAGGGGACAGGGGTTTCTCGCCCTCCACTTT
>TRBV6-1|.|.|TRBJ1-6
CASSGEASYNSPLHF
TGTGCCAGCAGTGGGGAGGCCTCCTATAATTCACCCCTCCACTTT
>TRBV9|.|.|TRBJ2-3
CASSVRSGTDTQYF
TGTGCCAGCAGCGTCCGAAGCGGCACAGATACGCAGTATTTT
>TRBV25-1|.|.|TRBJ2-6
CASSEQSGGSSGANVLTF
TGTGCCAGCAGTGAACAAAGCGGAGGGAGCTCTGGGGCCAACGTCCTGACTTTC
>TRBV7-9|.|.|TRBJ2-7
CASSYRSYEQYF
TGTGCCAGCAGTTACAGGTCCTACGAGCAGTACTTC
>TRBV5-1|.|.|TRBJ1-4
CASSLGDRTWNEKLFF
TGCGCCAGCAGCTTGGGCGACAGGACTTGGAATGAAAAACTGTTTTTT
>TRBV5-1|TRBD2|.|TRBJ2-7
CASSLAGGGVSYEQYF
TGCGCCAGCAGCTTGGCGGGCGGGGGGGTATCCTACGAGCAGTACTTC
>TRBV6-1|.|once|TRBJ2-3
CASSEAGYATDTQYF
TGTGCCAGCAGTGAAGCGGGCTACGCCACAGATACGCAGTATTTT
>TRBV27|TRBD2|.|TRBJ2-3
CASSPLVGLAVDTQYF
TGTGCCAGCAGTCCCCTGGTGGGACTAGCCGTGGATACGCAGTATTTT
>TRBV28|.|.|TRBJ1-5
CASRDTREYRNQPQHF
TGTGCCAGTCGGGACACCCGAGAATATCGCAATCAGCCCCAGCATTTT
>TRBV18|TRBD2|.|TRBJ2-4
CASSPWGGENSQYF
TGTGCCAGCTCGCCCTGGGGGGGAGAAAACAGTCAGTACTTC
>TRBV15|.|.|TRBJ2-2
CATRGPGHSRGTGELFF
TGTGCCACCAGGGGGCCGGGACACTCCCGGGGCACCGGGGAGCTGTTTTTT
>TRBV28|.|.|TRBJ1-5
CASSKEGLGNQPQHF
TGTGCCAGCAGTAAGGAGGGGCTTGGCAATCAGCCCCAGCATTTT
>TRBV28|.|.|TRBJ2-1
CASSLRREQFF
TGTGCCAGCAGTTTGAGGCGGGAGCAGTTCTTC
>TRBV28|.|.|TRBJ2-4
CASSTGMAKNIQYF
TGTGCCAGCAGTACCGGGATGGCCAAAAACATTCAGTACTTC
>TRBV19|.|.|TRBJ2-1
CASSIAGDSYNEQFF
TGTGCCAGTAGTATAGCGGGAGACTCCTACAATGAGCAGTTCTTC
>TRBV19|TRBD1|.|TRBJ1-2
CASETGVHYGYTF
TGTGCCAGTGAGACAGGGGTCCACTATGGCTACACCTTC
>TRBV28|TRBD1|few|TRBJ1-1
CATTGGGDTEAFF
TGTGCCACGACAGGGGGCGGGGACACTGAAGCTTTCTTT
>TRBV6-1|.|.|TRBJ1-2
CASSEFTNYGYTF
TGTGCCAGCAGTGAATTTACTAACTATGGCTACACCTTC
>TRBV6-1|TRBD2|.|TRBJ2-7
CASSEGLAGSYEQYF
TGTGCCAGCAGTGAAGGGCTAGCGGGGTCCTACGAGCAGTACTTC
>TRBV14|TRBD2|.|TRBJ2-7
CASSQDPGFWGSGRVPEQYF
TGTGCCAGCAGCCAAGATCCAGGATTTTGGGGTAGCGGGAGAGTACCCGAGCAGTACTTC
>TRBV18|.|.|TRBJ1-2
CASSPSDSKWGYGYTF
TGTGCCAGCTCACCGTCGGACTCCAAATGGGGCTATGGCTACACCTTC
>TRBV5-1|.|.|TRBJ2-1
CASSPGVGDLTIWRSYNEQFF
TGCGCCAGCAGCCCGGGGGTCGGGGACCTAACCATATGGAGGTCCTACAATGAGCAGTTCTTC
>TRBV19|.|few|TRBJ2-7
CASSTTTGGDYEQYF
TGTGCCAGTAGTACCACAACAGGGGGGGACTACGAGCAGTACTTC
>TRBV15|TRBD1|.|TRBJ1-4
CATSRVRDRVATNEKLFF
TGTGCCACCAGCAGAGTACGAGACAGGGTTGCAACTAATGAAAAACTGTTTTTT
>TRBV7-2|TRBD1|.|TRBJ2-7
CASGNRGHEQYF
TGTGCCAGCGGCAACAGGGGCCACGAGCAGTACTTC
>TRBV2|TRBD1|.|TRBJ2-7
CASSRDSFTYEQYF
TGTGCCAGCAGCCGGGACAGCTTTACCTACGAGCAGTACTTC
>TRBV7-9|.|.|TRBJ1-2
CASRRGSYGYTF
TGTGCCAGCAGGCGAGGATCCTATGGCTACACCTTC
>TRBV30|TRBD1|.|TRBJ2-7
CAWSPGQGAPYEQYF
TGTGCCTGGAGTCCTGGGCAGGGGGCCCCCTACGAGCAGTACTTC
>TRBV9|TRBD1|.|TRBJ1-1
CASSVVTGGFTEAFF
TGTGCCAGCAGCGTAGTAACAGGGGGATTCACTGAAGCTTTCTTT
>TRBV18|TRBD1|.|TRBJ1-2
CASSPGTGEGNGYTF
TGTGCCAGCTCACCCGGGACAGGGGAAGGGAATGGCTACACCTTC
>TRBV7-3|TRBD2|.|TRBJ2-1
CASSRGTSGVNEQFF
TGTGCCAGCAGCCGCGGGACTAGCGGGGTCAATGAGCAGTTCTTC
>TRBV6-6|TRBD1|.|TRBJ2-2
CASRAGTGKKTGELFF
TGTGCCAGCAGGGCCGGGACAGGGAAGAAGACCGGGGAGCTGTTTTTT
>TRBV2|TRBD2|once|TRBJ2-3
CASSDLSPSGSTDTQYF
TGTGCCAGCAGTGATCTTTCCCCTAGCGGTAGCACAGATACGCAGTATTTT
>TRBV28|.|few|TRBJ1-5
CASSPRQGNQPQHF
TGTGCCAGCAGTCCGAGACAGGGCAATCAGCCCCAGCATTTT
>TRBV5-1|.|.|TRBJ1-3
CASSYSDNLSGNTIYF
TGCGCCAGCAGCTATTCCGACAACCTCTCTGGAAACACCATATATTTT
>TRBV4-3|TRBD2|.|TRBJ2-3
CASSQAGTSVADTQYF
TGCGCCAGCAGCCAGGCCGGGACTAGCGTAGCAGATACGCAGTATTTT
>TRBV5-4|.|once|TRBJ2-4
CASSLSTGDSQYF
TGTGCCAGCAGCTTGAGTACAGGAGACAGTCAGTACTTC
>TRBV10-3|TRBD1|few|TRBJ2-1
CAIGTGENEQFF
TGTGCCATCGGGACAGGGGAGAATGAGCAGTTCTTC